Below are 30 T cell receptor beta chains sequenced from a single sample in a study of PD-1 blockade in classical Hodgkin lymphoma (dated by TCRdb to the early 2020s). The library was generated by the immunoSEQ multiplex PCR assay. The clones in this table, taken by TCRdb from immuneACCESS, are in-frame only. Not every clone is retained; where verified, under half of the shortfall comes from an unresolved V gene, and the cause of the rest is unknown. For this sample the table gives fewer than 95,000 clones, of which under 85% were detected only once. Approximately 15% of the sample comes from the top ten. According to the study, the label for this sample's time point signals: cycle 4 day 1 (C4D1), after about 6 weeks of nivolumab. All trial patients had relapsed after autologous stem cell transplantation, with cohorts A, B and C differing in prior brentuximab vedotin exposure. Sequencing was performed on peripheral blood mononuclear cells (PBMCs), taken before the fourth cycle of nivolumab. These receptors all come from a human donor with classical Hodgkin lymphoma.

The chain couples TRBV7-3 to TRBJ2-2, with 7 bases matching TRBD1. Unmatched junction bases numbered 3, after V lost 4 bases and J lost 4 bases. Looked up from germline, CDR1 is SGHTA and CDR2 is FQGTGA. This CDR3 comprises 14 residues. As DNA, the CDR3 is TGTGCCAGCAGCTCGGACAGGAGCACCGGGGAGCTGTTTTTT. Encoded protein: CASSSDRSTGELFF.

This sequence joins TRBV5-6 and TRBJ2-3; unclear D gene. V lost 0 bases and J lost 3, with 8 bases in between. From germline, CDR1 is SGHDT and CDR2 YYEEEE. The CDR3 is 14 amino acids. CDR3 in DNA: TGTGCCAGCAGCTTGGGCGGTAGAACAGATACGCAGTATTTT. It codes for CASSLGGRTDTQYF.

The rearrangement links TRBV7-2 to TRBJ1-2; D unresolved. Trimming shortened V by 2 bases and J by 4 bases, and 5 bases separated the two germline ends. The V gene's germline CDR1 is SGHTA and CDR2 FQGNSA. The CDR3 consists of 12 residues. In nucleotides, the CDR3 is TGTGCCAGCAGCTTACCAGGCTATGGCTACACCTTC. Encoded protein: CASSLPGYGYTF.

This clone was recorded a few times. The V and J genes are TRBV6-6 and TRBJ1-2; D may be TRBD1 (5 bases). There are 16 residues in the CDR3. Germline-derived CDR1 and CDR2 are MNHNY and SVGAGI (reference sequence). Between the trimmed V and J ends, which lost 2 bases and 6 bases, there was a span of 19 bases. The DNA of the CDR3 is TGTGCCAGCAGTTACCCCGACCGGGACCTGCAAAATGGCTACACCTTC. Translation: CASSYPDRDLQNGYTF.

With respect to this clone: This specimen includes other DNA sequences encoding the same CDR3. J is TRBJ1-5 and V is TRBV18; D ambiguous. CDR1 KGHSH and CDR2 LQKENI come from the germline V gene. V was trimmed by 2 bases and J by 1 base, leaving 6 bases between them. CDR3 length equals 14 residues. CDR3 nucleotide sequence: TGTGCCAGCTCACCAAGTGGGAGCAATCAGCCCCAGCATTTT. It translates to CASSPSGSNQPQHF.

The count of this clone is one. V and J are TRBV10-3 and TRBJ2-1, with 7 bases that match TRBD1. There are 13 residues in the CDR3. The ends lost 8 bases at V and 7 bases at J; junction bases unmatched: 8. Per the germline V gene, CDR1 is ENHRY and CDR2 is SYGVKD. Written as DNA, the CDR3 is TGTGCCATCGCCCGGGACAGTACAAATGAGCAGTTCTTC. Translating gives CAIARDSTNEQFF.

The CDR3 DNA reads as TGTGCCAGCAGCCTGAGTGGGGACACCTTCTCCTACGAGCAGTACTTC. Its translation: CASSLSGDTFSYEQYF. The gene calls are TRBV9 and TRBJ2-7, with D possibly being TRBD1 (6 bases). Germline values: CDR1 SGDLS, CDR2 YYNGEE. V was shortened by 4 bases and J by 0 bases, with 17 bases between the two germline ends. CDR3 size: 16 residues.

This clone has just a few counts. The V gene is TRBV7-9, the J gene TRBJ2-7, with D hard to call. In germline, CDR1 is SEHNR, CDR2 FQNEAQ (reference sequence). Trimming shortened V by 0 bases and J by 0 bases, and 12 bases separated the two germline ends. This CDR3 region has 16 residues. CDR3 protein: CASSLARTQSSYEQYF. In DNA form, the CDR3 reads TGTGCCAGCAGCTTAGCGCGTACCCAGAGCTCCTACGAGCAGTACTTC. The entire variable domain, with the rest obtained from reference TRBV7-9 and TRBJ2-7, is as follows: DTGVSQNPRHKITKRGQNVTFRCDPISEHNRLYWYRQTLGQGPEFLTYFQNEAQLEKSRLLSDRFSAERPKGSFSTLEIQRTEQGDSAMYLCASSLARTQSSYEQYFGPGTRLTVT.

This clone was detected only once. The gene calls are TRBV30 and TRBJ2-3; tentatively, D is TRBD2 (6 bases). V gave up 3 bases and J gave up 8 bases, with 15 bases separating them. CDR3 length: 13 residues. Per germline, CDR1 GTSNPN and CDR2 SVGIG (reference sequence). CDR3 DNA: TGTGCCTGGAGCGACCAAGGGACTGGTACGCAGTATTTT. Amino acids: CAWSDQGTGTQYF.

The chain recombines TRBV19 with TRBJ2-5, with D uncertain. CDR1 LNHDA and CDR2 SQIVND come from the germline V gene (reference sequence). Trimming removed 10 bases at V and 3 bases at J, with 9 bases between. The CDR3 runs to 11 residues. The CDR3 reads CATRREETQYF. In DNA form, the CDR3 reads TGTGCCACGAGACGGGAAGAGACCCAGTACTTC.

The chain couples TRBV2 to TRBJ2-2, with a possible D match to TRBD1 (5 bases). Germline loops: CDR1 SNHLY, CDR2 FYNNEI. The CDR3 totals 13 residues. The V end lost 1 base, the J end lost 16 bases, and 16 bases lay between the germline ends. CDR3 sequence: CASSEGQSSSPFF. The CDR3 DNA follows: TGTGCCAGCAGTGAAGGACAGTCTAGTTCTCCGTTTTTT.

J is TRBJ2-5 and V is TRBV30; 7 nucleotides align to TRBD2. The length of the CDR3 is 13 residues. Losses at the gene ends were 7 bases for V and 5 bases for J; bases not matched to a gene: 10. The germline V gene has CDR1 GTSNPN and CDR2 SVGIG (reference sequence). The CDR3 region is CASTAMGGETQYF. The CDR3 bases are TGTGCCTCAACGGCAATGGGGGGGGAGACCCAGTACTTC.

This sequence joins TRBV7-2 and TRBJ1-5; D is perhaps TRBD1 (5 bases). Looked up from germline, CDR1 is SGHTA and CDR2 is FQGNSA. The CDR3 sequence is 15 residues long. Trimming took off 1 base at V and 5 bases at J, with 12 bases between the two ends. CDR3 coding DNA: TGTGCCAGCAGCTTAGTAGGGGCTTTGGATCAGCCCCAGCATTTT. This codes for CASSLVGALDQPQHF.

This chain connects TRBV30 to TRBJ2-7; D tentatively fits TRBD1 or TRBD2 (6 bases each). CDR1 is GTSNPN and CDR2 is SVGIG in the germline V gene (reference sequence). The ends were cut back, 3 bases at V and 4 bases at J, with 10 bases in the middle. The CDR3 runs 12 residues. The CDR3 is CAWRGGGYEQYF. DNA for the CDR3: TGTGCCTGGAGGGGGGGCGGTTACGAGCAGTACTTC.

This chain links TRBV18 with TRBJ2-7; the D is unclear. The CDR3 is made up of 14 amino acids. Germline V gives CDR1 KGHSH, CDR2 LQKENI. V was clipped by 8 bases and J by 2 bases, with 16 bases between them. In nucleotides, the CDR3 is TGTGCCAGCGCGCCTAGGCCCAGCACCTACGAGCAGTACTTC. Its protein is CASAPRPSTYEQYF.

This clone was seen just once. V gene TRBV5-4 combines with J gene TRBJ2-5; D remains ambiguous. Germline CDR1 reads SGHNT; CDR2 reads YYREEE (reference sequence). CDR3 length: 11 residues. V was pared by 1 base and J by 7 bases, with 5 bases between. The CDR3 DNA sequence: TGTGCCAGCAGCTTGTTTTCGACCCAGTACTTC. Protein product: CASSLFSTQYF.

J is TRBJ1-2 and V is TRBV10-3; D not certain. V dropped 6 bases and J dropped 6 bases, with 20 bases sitting between them. The length of the CDR3 is 15 residues. Germline loops: CDR1 ENHRY, CDR2 SYGVKD. The CDR3 is CAISQTPGVGDGYTF. The CDR3 region has the DNA TGTGCCATCAGCCAAACCCCCGGGGTCGGGGATGGCTACACCTTC.

V usage is TRBV5-1 and J usage is TRBJ2-7; 8 nucleotides line up with TRBD1. Trimming at V came to 4 bases and at J to 3 bases, leaving 9 bases not matched to a gene. Germline V gene lookup returns CDR1 SGHRS and CDR2 YFSETQ. This CDR3 contains 15 residues. CDR3 in DNA: TGCGCCAGCAGCCCGACAGGGGCCGTATTCTACGAGCAGTACTTC. Residues: CASSPTGAVFYEQYF. Based on the CDR3 plus reference TRBV5-1 and TRBJ2-7, the full variable domain is KAGVTQTPRYLIKTRGQQVTLSCSPISGHRSVSWYQQTPGQGLQFLFEYFSETQRNKGNFPGRFSGRQFSNSRSEMNVSTLELGDSALYLCASSPTGAVFYEQYFGPGTRLTVT.

The rearrangement uses TRBV6-5 and TRBJ1-1; D uncertain. The V and J ends lost 2 bases and 8 bases respectively, with 9 bases between them. CDR3 length: 12 amino acids. From germline, CDR1 is MNHEY and CDR2 SVGAGI. The DNA of the CDR3 is TGTGCCAGCAGTTACCCTTCGGGAGAAGCTTTCTTT. Translation gives CASSYPSGEAFF.

This clone was recorded many times. The chain links TRBV4-1 to TRBJ1-1, with D unclear. This CDR3 region has 13 residues. Per the germline V gene, CDR1 is MGHRA and CDR2 is YSYEKL. Trimming took off 1 base at V and 8 bases at J, with 11 bases between the two ends. The CDR3 bases are TGCGCCAGCAGCCAAGTTATGATGCAGGAAGCTTTCTTT. Its protein is CASSQVMMQEAFF.

The CDR3 nucleotides read TGTGCCAGTACCCCAGCGGGAATCTACAATGAGCAGTTCTTC. Encoded protein: CASTPAGIYNEQFF. The J gene is TRBJ2-1, the V gene TRBV19; 7 bases agree with TRBD2. The J segment lost 3 bases and the V segment lost 7 bases, leaving 6 bases of the junction unmatched. The CDR3 is 14 amino acids. CDR1 is LNHDA and CDR2 is SQIVND in the germline V gene (reference sequence).

The chain joins TRBV15 to TRBJ1-3; D may be TRBD1 (5 bases). Trimming took off 1 base at V and 0 bases at J, with 7 bases between the two ends. The germline CDR1 and CDR2 sequences are LNHNV and YYDKDF (reference sequence). The CDR3 totals 15 residues. The CDR3: CATSRVRGSGNTIYF. The DNA of the CDR3 is TGTGCCACCAGCAGAGTGAGGGGCTCTGGAAACACCATATATTTT.

The CDR3 nucleotides are TGTGCCAGCAACCAACCCGGAATCTATGGCTACACCTTC. The encoded protein is CASNQPGIYGYTF. The chain uses TRBV6-6 and TRBJ1-2, with D unclear. Trimming removed 7 bases from V and 4 bases from J, with 13 bases in between. Germline V gives CDR1 MNHNY, CDR2 SVGAGI (reference sequence). The CDR3 is 13 amino acids.

The chain links TRBV21-1 to TRBJ2-3. TRBV21-1 is a documented pseudogene. This CDR3 is 15 amino acids long. CDR3 sequence reads: CASKRVIDSTDTQYF. The CDR3 DNA follows: TGTGCCAGCAAAAGGGTGATTGATAGCACAGATACGCAGTATTTT.

V is TRBV27 and J is TRBJ2-2, with no clear D. CDR3 length: 12 residues. The germline gives CDR1 MNHEY, CDR2 SMNVEV (reference sequence). Trimming took off 5 bases at V and 7 bases at J, with 8 bases between the two ends. In DNA, the CDR3 is TGTGCCAGCAGTCCCCGGTTCGGGGAGCTGTTTTTT. Translated: CASSPRFGELFF.

The V and J genes are TRBV15 and TRBJ1-5, with D unclear. Germline CDR1 LNHNV, CDR2 YYDKDF (reference sequence). V dropped 5 bases and J dropped 4 bases, with 9 bases sitting between them. CDR3 length equals 13 residues. CDR3 in DNA: TGTGCCACCAGCCCCCGTGTAAATCAGCCCCAGCATTTT. Translated, it gives CATSPRVNQPQHF.

The chain carries TRBV10-3 and TRBJ2-2, with unresolved D. Germline V gene data show CDR1 as ENHRY and CDR2 as SYGVKD. V shed 8 bases and J shed 5 bases, with 12 bases lying between them. The CDR3 is made up of 13 amino acids. CDR3 residues: CAIGLHTTGELFF. The CDR3 DNA reads TGTGCCATCGGGCTACATACTACCGGGGAGCTGTTTTTT.

The sample holds many counts of this clone. The chain employs TRBV6-5 and TRBJ1-2; 8 nucleotides agree with TRBD1. This CDR3 contains 16 residues. After removal of 2 bases from V and 7 bases from J, the junction contained 12 bases not matched to a gene. Germline V CDR1 and CDR2: MNHEY, SVGAGI. CDR3 protein: CASSYGATGEYRGYTF. CDR3 in DNA: TGTGCCAGCAGTTACGGGGCGACAGGGGAATACCGTGGCTACACCTTC.

The gene calls are TRBV5-6 and TRBJ1-1; D unresolved. Trimming left V 6 bases short and J 2 bases short, with 11 bases between. Germline V gene sequence: CDR1 SGHDT, CDR2 YYEEEE. The CDR3 has 13 amino acids. The CDR3 region is CASTSYGNTEAFF. The CDR3 DNA reads as TGTGCCAGCACGTCTTACGGTAACACTGAAGCTTTCTTT.

This chain connects TRBV6-1 to TRBJ2-5; D is possibly TRBD1 or TRBD2 (5 bases each). This CDR3 region has 13 residues. Trimming pared 5 bases from V and 3 bases from J, leaving 10 bases between. CDR1 and CDR2 from the germline V gene are MNHNS and SASEGT. CDR3 nucleotide sequence: TGTGCCAGCAGTCCTCTGGGGGAAGAGACCCAGTACTTC. Translation gives CASSPLGEETQYF.